This T cell receptor (beta chain) emerged from a study of CD8 T cells in Susac syndrome (dated by TCRdb to between 2017 and 2020). With respect to the entire study: Among the Susac syndrome patients who were sequenced, clinically active disease was present in over 5 and clinical remission was observed in roughly 8. At blood withdrawal, Susac syndrome patients were therapy-naive, treated with corticosteroids (with IVIg additionally given to some), or treated with IVIg alone. Repertoire sequencing was used to test whether CD8+ T cell activation and differentiation in Susac syndrome was antigen driven. Study-wide conclusions, independent of this receptor: In the CD4+ T cell repertoire of Susac syndrome patients, clonal expansion was not detected. The study acknowledged that relatively few individuals were included in the TCR sequencing and HLA analysis.

RNA was extracted using the RNeasy kit, and about 0.45 to 1 microgram was reverse transcribed with random hexamers. The immunoSEQ multiplex PCR assay, covering 54 Vbeta and 13 Jbeta segments, was used to amplify TCR beta CDR3 regions. Bias from PCR amplification was corrected by using a synthetic template baseline for primer optimization and for computational correction. The paper's processing steps were these. Only productive sequences were kept, with reads annotated to V, D and J genes according to IMGT and analyzed in immunoSEQ Analyzer. Clonality was computed as one minus Shannon entropy normalized by log2 of the number of productive unique sequences. For each patient and control, public and private clones were evaluated within the 100 most prevalent clones. Clones were defined as Susac-specific if absent from the healthy and MS cohorts, from around 1,000 published viral clones and from other ImmuneACCESS disease sequences. The public reads were reanalyzed by TCRdb: fastp trimming at Q25, MiXCR alignment, in-frame beta chains only. All rows with the same CDR3 protein become a single entry with the most common DNA and genes. It is TCRdb's table, rather than the study itself, that gives the V and J calls and clone size. In this sample the table shows roughly 80,000 distinct CDR3 sequences, about 92% of which occur a single time. The ten largest clonotypes hold roughly 0.5% of the sample.

CDR1 and CDR2, looked up from the germline V gene, are LGHNA and YSLEER. Including cysteine and phenylalanine, the CDR3 has 17 amino acids. Only the CDR3 portion is preserved as DNA: 51 bases, with reading frame beginning at the first base. At the junction V is shortened by 0 bases and J by 0 bases; bases outside the gene matches: 8. Worth noting for this clonotype: It lacks a known antigen. Base quality data are lacking; no much larger clone is found one base away.

Peripheral blood CD8+ and CD4+ T cells from healthy donors, Susac syndrome patients and multiple sclerosis patients were profiled using high-throughput TCR beta sequencing. The Susac syndrome patients fulfilled recently defined diagnostic criteria for either definite or probable disease. CD8+ TEMRA cells were enriched by FACS, while bulk CD8+ and CD4+ T cells were purified by magnetic negative isolation. Blood was drawn into EDTA tubes, processed within 24 hours, and PBMCs were isolated by density gradient centrifugation. PBMCs intended for TCR sequencing were frozen in liquid nitrogen and were later thawed in a 37 degrees C water bath. The sorted or isolated CD4+, CD8+ and CD8+ TEMRA cells reached a purity of at least 90%.

Material: CD4+ T cells from PBMCs. The clonotype originates from a human donor with Susac syndrome. The rearrangement joined TRBV4-3 to TRBJ2-7; 7 central nucleotides agree with TRBD2. At the DNA level, the sequence is TGCGCCAGCAGCCAAGATCGAGCGGGGTGGGTCTCCTACGAGCAGTACTTC. Its translation is CASSQDRAGWVSYEQYF.